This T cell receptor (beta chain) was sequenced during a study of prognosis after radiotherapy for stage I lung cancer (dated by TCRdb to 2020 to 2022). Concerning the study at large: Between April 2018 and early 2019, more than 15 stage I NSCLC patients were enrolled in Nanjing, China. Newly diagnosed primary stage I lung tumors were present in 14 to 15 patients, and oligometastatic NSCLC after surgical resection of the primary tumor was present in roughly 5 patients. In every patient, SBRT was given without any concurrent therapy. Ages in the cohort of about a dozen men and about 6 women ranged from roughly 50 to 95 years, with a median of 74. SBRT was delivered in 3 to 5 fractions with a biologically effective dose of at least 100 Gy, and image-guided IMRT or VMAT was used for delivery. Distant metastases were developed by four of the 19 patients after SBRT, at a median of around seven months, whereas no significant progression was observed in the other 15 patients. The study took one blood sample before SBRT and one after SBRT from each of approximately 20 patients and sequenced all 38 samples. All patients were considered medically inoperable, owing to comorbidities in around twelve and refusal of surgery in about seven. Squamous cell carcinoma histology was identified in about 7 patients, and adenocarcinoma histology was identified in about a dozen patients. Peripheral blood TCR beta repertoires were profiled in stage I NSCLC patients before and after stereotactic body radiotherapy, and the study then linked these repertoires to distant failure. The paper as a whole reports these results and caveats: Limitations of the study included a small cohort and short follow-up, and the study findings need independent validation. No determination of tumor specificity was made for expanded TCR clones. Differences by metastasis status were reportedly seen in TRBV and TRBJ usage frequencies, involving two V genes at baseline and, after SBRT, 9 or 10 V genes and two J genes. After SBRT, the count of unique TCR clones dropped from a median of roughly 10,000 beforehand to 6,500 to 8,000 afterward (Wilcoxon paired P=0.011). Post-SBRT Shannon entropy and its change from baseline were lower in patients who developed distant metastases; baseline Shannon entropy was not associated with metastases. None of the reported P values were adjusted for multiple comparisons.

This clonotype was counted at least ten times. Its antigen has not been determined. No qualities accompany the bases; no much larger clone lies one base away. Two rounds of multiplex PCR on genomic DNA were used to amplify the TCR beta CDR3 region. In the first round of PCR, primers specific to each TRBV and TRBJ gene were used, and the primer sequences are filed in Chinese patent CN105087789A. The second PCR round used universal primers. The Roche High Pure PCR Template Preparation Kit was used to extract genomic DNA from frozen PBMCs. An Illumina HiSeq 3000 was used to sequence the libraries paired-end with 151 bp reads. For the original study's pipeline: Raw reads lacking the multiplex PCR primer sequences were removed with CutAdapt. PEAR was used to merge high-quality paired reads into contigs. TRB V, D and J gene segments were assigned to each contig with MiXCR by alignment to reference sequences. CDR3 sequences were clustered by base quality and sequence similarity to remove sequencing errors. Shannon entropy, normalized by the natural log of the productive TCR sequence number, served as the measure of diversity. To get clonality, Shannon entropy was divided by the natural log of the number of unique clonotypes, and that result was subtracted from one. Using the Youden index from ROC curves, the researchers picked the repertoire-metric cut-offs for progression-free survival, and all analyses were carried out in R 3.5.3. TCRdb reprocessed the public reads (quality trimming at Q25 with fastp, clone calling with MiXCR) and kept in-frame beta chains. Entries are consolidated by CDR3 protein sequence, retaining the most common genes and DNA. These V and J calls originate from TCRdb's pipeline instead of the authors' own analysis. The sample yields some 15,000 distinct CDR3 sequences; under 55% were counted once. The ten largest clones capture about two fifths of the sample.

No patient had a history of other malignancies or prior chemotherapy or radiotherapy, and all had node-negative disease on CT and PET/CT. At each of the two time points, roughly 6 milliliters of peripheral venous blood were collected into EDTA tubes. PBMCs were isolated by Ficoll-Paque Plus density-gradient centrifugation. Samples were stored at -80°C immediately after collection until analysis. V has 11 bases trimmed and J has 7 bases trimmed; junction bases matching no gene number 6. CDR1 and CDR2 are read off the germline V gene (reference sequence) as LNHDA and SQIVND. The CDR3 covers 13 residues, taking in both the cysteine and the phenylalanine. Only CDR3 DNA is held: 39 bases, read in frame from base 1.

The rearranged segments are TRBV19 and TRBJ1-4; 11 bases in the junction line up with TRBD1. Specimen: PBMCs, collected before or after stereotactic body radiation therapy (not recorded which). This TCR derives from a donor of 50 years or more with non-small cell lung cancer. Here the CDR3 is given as CASGDRGFEKLFF. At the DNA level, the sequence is TGTGCCTCCGGGGACAGGGGGTTTGAAAAACTGTTTTTT.